One and the same sample provided the 7 T cell receptor beta chains below, sequenced in a study of control samples from healthy donors and cancer patients. The data were produced by immunoSEQ multiplex PCR, yet TCRdb's version contains in-frame clones alone and is incomplete. The sample contains about 150,000 clones, roughly nine tenths of which appear only once. Source material: blood. Receptor source: a young woman in good health.

The chain has TRBV27 and TRBJ1-5; 7 nucleotides line up with TRBD1. The CDR3 sequence is 15 residues long. Germline V gene data show CDR1 as MNHEY and CDR2 as SMNVEV (reference sequence). The J segment lost 5 bases and the V segment lost 0 bases, leaving 4 bases of the junction unmatched. DNA for the CDR3: TGTGCCAGCAGTTTATCGCTGCAGGGGGATCAGCCCCAGCATTTT. Its protein product is CASSLSLQGDQPQHF.

The chain couples TRBV3-1 (or the pseudogene TRBV3-2) to TRBJ2-3; 10 nucleotides agree with TRBD1. This CDR3 has 15 residues. Germline values: CDR1 LGHDT, CDR2 YNNKEL (reference sequence). V lost 4 bases to trimming and J lost 3 bases; unmatched junction nucleotides: 4. The CDR3 DNA reads as TGTGCCAGCAGCCGGACAGGGGGAAGGACAGATACGCAGTATTTT. It is translated as CASSRTGGRTDTQYF.

This clone was seen just once. V is TRBV28 and J is TRBJ2-7; 9 positions agree with TRBD1. Germline V gene lookup returns CDR1 MDHEN and CDR2 SYDVKM. The CDR3 extends over 15 amino acids. The trim removed 5 bases at V and 7 bases at J, leaving 12 bases unmatched. CDR3 bases: TGTGCCAGCAGTCCCCCAGGGACAGGGAGTTTGGAGCAGTACTTC. As protein: CASSPPGTGSLEQYF. The full variable domain, its missing parts supplied by reference TRBV28 and TRBJ2-7, is DVKVTQSSRYLVKRTGEKVFLECVQDMDHENMFWYRQDPGLGLRLIYFSYDVKMKEKGDIPEGYSVSREKKERFSLILESASTNQTSMYLCASSPPGTGSLEQYFGPGTRLTVT.

The chain employs TRBV29-1 and TRBJ1-1; 7 nucleotides match TRBD1. The germline V gene encodes CDR1 SQVTM and CDR2 ANQGSEA. The CDR3 is 14 amino acids. V shed 5 bases, J shed 6 bases, and the junction held 12 bases outside the gene matches. The CDR3 sequence: CSVPQRQGIPEAFF. The CDR3 nucleotides read TGCAGCGTTCCCCAGCGACAGGGTATCCCTGAAGCTTTCTTT.

The rearrangement links TRBV2 to TRBJ1-5; D ambiguous. The germline V and J ends were trimmed by 6 bases and 0 bases, with 6 bases remaining between them. The germline CDR1 and CDR2 sequences are SNHLY and FYNNEI. CDR3 size: 13 residues. CDR3 sequence (DNA): TGTGCCAGCAGGAGCTATAGCAATCAGCCCCAGCATTTT. Amino acid sequence: CASRSYSNQPQHF.

The V call is TRBV28, the J call TRBJ2-7; the D is unclear. This CDR3 contains 11 residues. V was cut by 9 bases and J by 4 bases, with 10 bases left in between. Germline lookup yields CDR1 MDHEN and CDR2 SYDVKM. CDR3 loop: CASSYRYEQYF. The CDR3 DNA follows: TGTGCCAGTTCTTATCGGTACGAGCAGTACTTC. Full variable domain (remainder filled in from reference TRBV28 and TRBJ2-7): DVKVTQSSRYLVKRTGEKVFLECVQDMDHENMFWYRQDPGLGLRLIYFSYDVKMKEKGDIPEGYSVSREKKERFSLILESASTNQTSMYLCASSYRYEQYFGPGTRLTVT.

The gene calls are TRBV6-2 or TRBV6-3 and TRBJ2-1; possibly TRBD2 for D (6 bases). Deletions cut 5 bases from V and 4 bases from J, with 15 bases between. Germline V lookup: CDR1 MNHEY, CDR2 SVGEGT. The CDR3 loop spans 15 amino acids. The DNA for the CDR3 is TGTGCCAGCAGTATACGGGAGTGGTGGTACAATGAGCAGTTCTTC. It is translated as CASSIREWWYNEQFF.